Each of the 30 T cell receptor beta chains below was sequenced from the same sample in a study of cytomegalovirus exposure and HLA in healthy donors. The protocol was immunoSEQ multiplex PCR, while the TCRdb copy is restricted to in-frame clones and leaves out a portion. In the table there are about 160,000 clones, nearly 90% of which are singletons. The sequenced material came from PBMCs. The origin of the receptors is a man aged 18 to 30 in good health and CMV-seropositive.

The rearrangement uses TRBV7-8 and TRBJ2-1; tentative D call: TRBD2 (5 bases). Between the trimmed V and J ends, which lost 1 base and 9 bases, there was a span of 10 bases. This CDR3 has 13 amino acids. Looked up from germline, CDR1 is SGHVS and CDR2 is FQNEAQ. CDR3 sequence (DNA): TGTGCCAGCAGCTTAGTAACGGAGGTTGAGCAGTTCTTC. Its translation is CASSLVTEVEQFF.

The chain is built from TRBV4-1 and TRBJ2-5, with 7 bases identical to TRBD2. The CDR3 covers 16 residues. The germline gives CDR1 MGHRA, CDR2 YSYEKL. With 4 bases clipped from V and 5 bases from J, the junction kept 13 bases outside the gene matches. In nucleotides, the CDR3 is TGCGCCAGCAGCCCTGGGTTGAGGGACGGGGGGGAGACCCAGTACTTC. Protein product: CASSPGLRDGGETQYF.

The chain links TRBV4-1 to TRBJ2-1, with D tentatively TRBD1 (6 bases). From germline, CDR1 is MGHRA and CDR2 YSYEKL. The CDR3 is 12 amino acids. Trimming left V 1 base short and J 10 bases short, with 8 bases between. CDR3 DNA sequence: TGCGCCAGCAGCCAAGTTCAGGGGGAGCAGTTCTTC. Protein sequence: CASSQVQGEQFF.

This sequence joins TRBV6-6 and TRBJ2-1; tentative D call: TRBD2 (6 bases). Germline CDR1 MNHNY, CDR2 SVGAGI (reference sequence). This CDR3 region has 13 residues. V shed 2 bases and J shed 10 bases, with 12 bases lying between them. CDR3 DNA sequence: TGTGCCAGCAGTTACATGAATAGCGGAGAGCAGTTCTTC. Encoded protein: CASSYMNSGEQFF.

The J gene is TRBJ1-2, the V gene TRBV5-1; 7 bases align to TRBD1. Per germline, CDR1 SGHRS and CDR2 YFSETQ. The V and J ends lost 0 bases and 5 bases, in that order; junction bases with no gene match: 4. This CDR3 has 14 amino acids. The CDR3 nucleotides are TGCGCCAGCAGCTTGGCCGACAGGGTATATGGCTACACCTTC. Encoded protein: CASSLADRVYGYTF.

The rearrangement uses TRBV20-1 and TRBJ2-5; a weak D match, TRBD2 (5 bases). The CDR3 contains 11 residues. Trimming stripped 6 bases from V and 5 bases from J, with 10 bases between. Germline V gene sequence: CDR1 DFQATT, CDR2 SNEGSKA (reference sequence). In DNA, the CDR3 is TGCAGTGCCCAGACGGGGGAGACCCAGTACTTC. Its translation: CSAQTGETQYF.

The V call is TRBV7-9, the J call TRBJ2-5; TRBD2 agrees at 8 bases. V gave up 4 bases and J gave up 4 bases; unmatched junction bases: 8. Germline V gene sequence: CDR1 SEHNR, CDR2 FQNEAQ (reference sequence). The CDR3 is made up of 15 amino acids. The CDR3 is CASSSTSEWGETQYF. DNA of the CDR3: TGTGCCAGCAGCTCGACTAGCGAGTGGGGAGAGACCCAGTACTTC.

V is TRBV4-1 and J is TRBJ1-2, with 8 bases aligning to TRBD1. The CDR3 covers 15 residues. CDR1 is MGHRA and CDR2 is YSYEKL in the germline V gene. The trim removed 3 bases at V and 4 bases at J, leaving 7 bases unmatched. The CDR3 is CASSQFTGGFYGYTF. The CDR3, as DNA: TGCGCCAGCAGCCAGTTTACAGGGGGATTCTATGGCTACACCTTC.

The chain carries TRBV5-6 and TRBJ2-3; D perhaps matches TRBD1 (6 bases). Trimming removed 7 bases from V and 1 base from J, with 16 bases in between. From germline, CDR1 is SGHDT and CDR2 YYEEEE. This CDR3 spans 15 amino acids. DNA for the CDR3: TGTGCCAGCCACAGTGCTCGACAGGGCACAGATACGCAGTATTTT. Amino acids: CASHSARQGTDTQYF.

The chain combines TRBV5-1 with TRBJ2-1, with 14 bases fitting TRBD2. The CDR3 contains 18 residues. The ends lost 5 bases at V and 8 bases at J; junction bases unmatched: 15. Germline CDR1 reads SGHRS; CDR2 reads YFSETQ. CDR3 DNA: TGCGCCAGCAGATCCCCTTTGTGGGGGACTAGCGGGAGTCATGAGCAGTTCTTC. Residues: CASRSPLWGTSGSHEQFF. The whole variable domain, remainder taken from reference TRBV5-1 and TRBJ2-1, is KAGVTQTPRYLIKTRGQQVTLSCSPISGHRSVSWYQQTPGQGLQFLFEYFSETQRNKGNFPGRFSGRQFSNSRSEMNVSTLELGDSALYLCASRSPLWGTSGSHEQFFGPGTRLTVL.

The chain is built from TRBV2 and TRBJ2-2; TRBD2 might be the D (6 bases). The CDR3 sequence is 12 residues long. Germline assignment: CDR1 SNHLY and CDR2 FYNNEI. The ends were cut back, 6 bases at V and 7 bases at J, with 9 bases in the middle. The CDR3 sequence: CASRYGGGELFF. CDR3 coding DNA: TGTGCCAGCAGATACGGGGGCGGGGAGCTGTTTTTT. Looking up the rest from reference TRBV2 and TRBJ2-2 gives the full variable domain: EPEVTQTPSHQVTQMGQEVILRCVPISNHLYFYWYRQILGQKVEFLVSFYNNEISEKSEIFDDQFSVERPDGSNFTLKIRSTKLEDSAMYFCASRYGGGELFFGEGSRLTVL.

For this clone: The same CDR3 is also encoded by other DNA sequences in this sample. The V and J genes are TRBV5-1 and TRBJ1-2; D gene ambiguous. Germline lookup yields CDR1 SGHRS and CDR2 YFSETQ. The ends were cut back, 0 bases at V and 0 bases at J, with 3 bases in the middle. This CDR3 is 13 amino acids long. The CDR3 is CASSLAANYGYTF. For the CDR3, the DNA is TGCGCCAGCAGCTTGGCGGCTAACTATGGCTACACCTTC.

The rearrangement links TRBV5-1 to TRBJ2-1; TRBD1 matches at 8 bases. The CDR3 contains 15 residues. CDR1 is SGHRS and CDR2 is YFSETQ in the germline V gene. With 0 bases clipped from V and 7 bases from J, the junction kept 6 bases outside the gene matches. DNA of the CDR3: TGCGCCAGCAGCTTGGGGACAGGGTCTATGAATGAGCAGTTCTTC. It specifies CASSLGTGSMNEQFF.

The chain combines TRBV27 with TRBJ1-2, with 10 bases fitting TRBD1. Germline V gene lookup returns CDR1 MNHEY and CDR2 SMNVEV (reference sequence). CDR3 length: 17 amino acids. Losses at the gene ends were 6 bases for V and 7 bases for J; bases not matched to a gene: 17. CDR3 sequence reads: CASRRYGTGALPGGYTF. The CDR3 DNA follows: TGTGCCAGCAGGAGGTATGGGACAGGGGCGCTCCCAGGTGGCTACACCTTC.

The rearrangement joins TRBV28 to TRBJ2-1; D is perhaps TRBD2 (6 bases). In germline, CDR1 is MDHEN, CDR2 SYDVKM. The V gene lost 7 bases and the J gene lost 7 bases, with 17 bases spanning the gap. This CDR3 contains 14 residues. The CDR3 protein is CASKTGTYLNEQFF. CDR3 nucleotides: TGTGCCAGCAAGACCGGGACTTACCTGAATGAGCAGTTCTTC.

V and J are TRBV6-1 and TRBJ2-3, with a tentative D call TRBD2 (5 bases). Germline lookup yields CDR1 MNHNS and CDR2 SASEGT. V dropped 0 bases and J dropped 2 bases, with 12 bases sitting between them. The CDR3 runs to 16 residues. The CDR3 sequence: CASSEALRAVTDTQYF. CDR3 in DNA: TGTGCCAGCAGTGAAGCGCTCAGAGCGGTCACAGATACGCAGTATTTT.

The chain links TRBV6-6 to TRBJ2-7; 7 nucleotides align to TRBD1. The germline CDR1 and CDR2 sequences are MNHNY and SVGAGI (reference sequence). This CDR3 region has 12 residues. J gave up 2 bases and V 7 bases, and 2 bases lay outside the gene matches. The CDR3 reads CASTGTAYEQYF. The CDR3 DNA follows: TGTGCCAGCACGGGGACAGCCTACGAGCAGTACTTC.

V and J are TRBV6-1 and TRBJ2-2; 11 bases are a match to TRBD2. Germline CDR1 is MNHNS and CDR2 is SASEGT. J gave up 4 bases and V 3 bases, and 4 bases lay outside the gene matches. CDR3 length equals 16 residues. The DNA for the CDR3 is TGTGCCAGCAGTGAGGTAGCGGGAGGGGGCACCGGGGAGCTGTTTTTT. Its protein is CASSEVAGGGTGELFF.

CDR3 in amino acids: CASSLYWHGVDREKETQYF. The CDR3 DNA reads as TGTGCCAGCAGTTTATATTGGCATGGAGTGGACAGGGAAAAAGAGACCCAGTACTTC. The chain combines TRBV28 with TRBJ2-5, with TRBD1 matching 8 bases. This CDR3 region has 19 residues. J was trimmed by 3 bases and V by 1 base; bases with no gene match: 16. Germline V gives CDR1 MDHEN, CDR2 SYDVKM.

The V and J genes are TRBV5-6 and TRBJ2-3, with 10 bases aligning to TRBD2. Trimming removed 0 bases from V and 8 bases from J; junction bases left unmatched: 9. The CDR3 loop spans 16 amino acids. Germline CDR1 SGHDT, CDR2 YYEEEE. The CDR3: CASSLAGTSVMPTQYF. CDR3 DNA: TGTGCCAGCAGCTTGGCCGGGACTAGCGTAATGCCTACGCAGTATTTT.

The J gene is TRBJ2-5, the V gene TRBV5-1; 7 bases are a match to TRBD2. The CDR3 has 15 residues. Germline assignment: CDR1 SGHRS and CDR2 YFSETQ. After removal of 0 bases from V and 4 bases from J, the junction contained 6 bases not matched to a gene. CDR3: CASSLGEGIGETQYF. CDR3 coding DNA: TGCGCCAGCAGCTTGGGGGAGGGAATAGGAGAGACCCAGTACTTC.

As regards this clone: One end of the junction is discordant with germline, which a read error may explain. DNA of the CDR3: TGTGCCAGCAGCGAAGAAATTGGACAGGGGGCGGGGGGAAACACCATATATTTT. Translated: CASSEEIGQGAGGNTIYF. The chain joins TRBV4-2 to TRBJ1-3, with TRBD1 identical over 11 bases. The CDR3 covers 18 residues. Germline CDR1 reads LGHNA; CDR2 reads YNFKEQ.

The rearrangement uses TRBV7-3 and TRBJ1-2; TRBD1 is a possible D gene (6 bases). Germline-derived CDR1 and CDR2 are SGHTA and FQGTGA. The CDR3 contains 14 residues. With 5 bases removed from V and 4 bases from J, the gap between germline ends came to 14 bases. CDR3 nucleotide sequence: TGTGCCAGCAGCCAAGGGGGACGGATCTATGGCTACACCTTC. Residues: CASSQGGRIYGYTF.

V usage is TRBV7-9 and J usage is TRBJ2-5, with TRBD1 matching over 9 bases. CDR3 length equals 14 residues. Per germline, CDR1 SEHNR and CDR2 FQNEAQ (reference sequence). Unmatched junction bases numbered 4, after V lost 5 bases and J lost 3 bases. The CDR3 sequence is CASSPGTGKETQYF. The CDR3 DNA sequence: TGTGCCAGCAGCCCTGGGACAGGGAAAGAGACCCAGTACTTC.

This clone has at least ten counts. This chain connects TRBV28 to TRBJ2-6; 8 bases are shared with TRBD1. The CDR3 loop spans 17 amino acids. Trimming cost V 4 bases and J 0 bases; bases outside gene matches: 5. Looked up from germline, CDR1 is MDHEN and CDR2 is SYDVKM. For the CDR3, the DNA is TGTGCCAGCAGTTCGGGACAGGTGTCCTCTGGGGCCAACGTCCTGACTTTC. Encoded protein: CASSSGQVSSGANVLTF.

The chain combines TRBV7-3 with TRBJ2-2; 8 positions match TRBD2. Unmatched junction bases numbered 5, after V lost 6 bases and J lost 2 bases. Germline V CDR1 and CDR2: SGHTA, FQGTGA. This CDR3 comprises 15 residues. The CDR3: CASRALAGNTGELFF. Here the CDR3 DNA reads TGTGCCAGCAGGGCCCTAGCGGGTAACACCGGGGAGCTGTTTTTT. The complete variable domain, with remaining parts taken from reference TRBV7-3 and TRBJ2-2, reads GAGVSQTPSNKVTEKGKYVELRCDPISGHTALYWYRQSLGQGPEFLIYFQGTGAADDSGLPNDRFFAVRPEGSVSTLKIQRTERGDSAVYLCASRALAGNTGELFFGEGSRLTVL.

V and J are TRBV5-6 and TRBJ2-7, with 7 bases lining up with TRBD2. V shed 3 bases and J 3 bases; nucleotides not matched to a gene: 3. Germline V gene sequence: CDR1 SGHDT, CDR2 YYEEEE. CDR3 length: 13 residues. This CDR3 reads CASSSSGHYEQYF. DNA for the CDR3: TGTGCCAGCAGCTCTAGCGGCCACTACGAGCAGTACTTC.

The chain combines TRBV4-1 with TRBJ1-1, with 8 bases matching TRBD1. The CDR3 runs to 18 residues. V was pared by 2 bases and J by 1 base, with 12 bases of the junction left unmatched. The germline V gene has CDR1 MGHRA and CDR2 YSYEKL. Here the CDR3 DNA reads TGCGCCAGCAGCCAAAGGATCCAGGTCAGGGGGCAGAACACTGAAGCTTTCTTT. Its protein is CASSQRIQVRGQNTEAFF.

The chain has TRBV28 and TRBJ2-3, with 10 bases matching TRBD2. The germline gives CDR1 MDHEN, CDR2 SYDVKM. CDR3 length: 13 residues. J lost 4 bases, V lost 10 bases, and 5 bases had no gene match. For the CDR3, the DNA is TGTGCCACTAGCGGGAGCGTCGCAGATACGCAGTATTTT. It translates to CATSGSVADTQYF.

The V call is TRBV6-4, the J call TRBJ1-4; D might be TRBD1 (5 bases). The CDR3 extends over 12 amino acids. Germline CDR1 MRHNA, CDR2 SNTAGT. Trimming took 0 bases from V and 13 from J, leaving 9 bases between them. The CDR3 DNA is TGTGCCAGCAGTGACTCCCTTCAGGGACTGTTTTTT. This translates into CASSDSLQGLFF.